The 27 T cell receptor beta chains listed next were all sequenced from one sample in a study of T cell repertoires in cytomegalovirus infection. No antigen is known for these receptors. TCRdb called the reads again in MiXCR, with one record for every CDR3 protein. The data show around 570,000 distinct CDR3 sequences, around 40% seen once. Sequences were derived from cultured PBMCs, sampled from culture after CMV antigen stimulation. All receptors derive from a human donor in good health (CMV status not recorded). Some clones in this sample may be carry-over from other donors' samples.

The DNA of the CDR3 is TGCGCCAGCAGCCAACCCCGGGAGAGCTCCTACAATGAGCAGTTCTTC. Protein sequence: CASSQPRESSYNEQFF. The rearrangement joins TRBV4-1 to TRBJ2-1; TRBD2 might be the D (6 bases). Germline loops: CDR1 MGHRA, CDR2 YSYEKL. Trimming shortened V by 2 bases and J by 0 bases, and 11 bases separated the two germline ends. The CDR3 sequence is 16 residues long.

This sequence joins TRBV7-6 and TRBJ2-5; no clear D gene. Trimming took off 3 bases at V and 1 base at J, with 9 bases between the two ends. Germline V gene lookup returns CDR1 SGHVS and CDR2 FNYEAQ. The CDR3 extends over 14 amino acids. This CDR3 is CASSLGFFQETQYF. The CDR3, as DNA: TGTGCCAGCAGCTTGGGGTTTTTCCAAGAGACCCAGTACTTC.

This chain links TRBV7-2 with TRBJ1-1, with D hard to call. V was trimmed by 3 bases and J by 1 base, leaving 9 bases between them. The germline V gene has CDR1 SGHTA and CDR2 FQGNSA. This CDR3 is built from 14 residues. CDR3 in amino acids: CASSLRQPNTEAFF. The CDR3, as DNA: TGTGCCAGCAGCTTGCGGCAGCCGAACACTGAAGCTTTCTTT.

The chain employs TRBV20-1 and TRBJ1-5, with TRBD1 matching over 8 bases. The CDR3 spans 14 residues. CDR1 DFQATT and CDR2 SNEGSKA come from the germline V gene (reference sequence). V lost 6 bases, J lost 1 base, and 5 bases stayed unmatched. CDR3 bases: TGCAGTGCCAGGGACAGGAAGAGCAATCAGCCCCAGCATTTT. It yields the protein CSARDRKSNQPQHF.

V and J are TRBV7-2 and TRBJ2-3, with D tentatively TRBD1 or TRBD2 (6 bases each). The CDR3 sequence is 13 residues long. Germline-derived CDR1 and CDR2 are SGHTA and FQGNSA. Trimming stripped 8 bases from V and 5 bases from J, with 14 bases between. In nucleotides, the CDR3 is TGTGCCAGCCTAGGGGGGCAGGGAGATACGCAGTATTTT. Its protein is CASLGGQGDTQYF.

The V and J genes are TRBV6-2 or TRBV6-3 and TRBJ1-5; D unresolved. CDR1 is MNHEY, CDR2 SVGEGT, per germline. CDR3 size: 13 residues. V dropped 6 bases and J dropped 4 bases, with 10 bases sitting between them. CDR3 residues: CASSPALNQPQHF. Here the CDR3 DNA reads TGTGCCAGCAGCCCTGCGTTGAATCAGCCCCAGCATTTT.

This clonotype has more than one count but fewer than ten. The chain uses TRBV6-1 and TRBJ2-7; the D gene is possibly TRBD1 (5 bases). Per germline, CDR1 MNHNS and CDR2 SASEGT. The CDR3 runs 14 residues. V was clipped by 1 base and J by 5 bases, with 12 bases between them. DNA for the CDR3: TGTGCCAGCAGTGAAGGAAGTTCAGGGAACGAGCAGTACTTC. This sequence encodes CASSEGSSGNEQYF.

The J gene is TRBJ1-4, the V gene TRBV7-2; D remains ambiguous. This CDR3 is 13 amino acids long. The germline V gene has CDR1 SGHTA and CDR2 FQGNSA. V lost 2 bases and J lost 8, with 9 bases in between. In nucleotides, the CDR3 is TGTGCCAGCAGCTTAACCACAATAGAAAAACTGTTTTTT. Protein: CASSLTTIEKLFF.

Only a few counts were recorded for this clonotype. The V gene is TRBV7-9, the J gene TRBJ2-6, with D possibly being TRBD1 or TRBD2 (5 bases each). Germline-derived CDR1 and CDR2 are SEHNR and FQNEAQ (reference sequence). The CDR3 is 17 amino acids. V was pared by 4 bases and J by 0 bases, with 13 bases between. The chain's CDR3 is CASSYPRDLSGANVLTF. CDR3 nucleotide sequence: TGTGCCAGCAGCTACCCCCGGGACCTCTCTGGGGCCAACGTCCTGACTTTC.

V gene TRBV6-2 or TRBV6-3 combines with J gene TRBJ2-7; 10 nucleotides match TRBD1. Looked up from germline, CDR1 is MNHEY and CDR2 is SVGEGT. CDR3 length: 14 amino acids. Germline trimming cut 5 bases from V and 7 bases from J; bases unmatched to any gene: 8. CDR3 in amino acids: CASSERDRGREQYF. The CDR3 nucleotides are TGTGCCAGCAGTGAGCGGGACAGGGGTCGGGAGCAGTACTTC.

The chain uses TRBV24-1 and TRBJ2-1; TRBD2 agrees at 9 bases. The germline V gene encodes CDR1 KGHDR and CDR2 SFDVKD. V trimming: 3 bases; J trimming: 6 bases; junction bases outside the gene matches: 5. This CDR3 spans 15 amino acids. The CDR3, as DNA: TGTGCCACCAGTGATCCTAGCGGGGTGGGCAATGAGCAGTTCTTC. It is translated as CATSDPSGVGNEQFF.

This clonotype was recorded a few times. The chain uses TRBV20-1 and TRBJ2-3, with 11 bases fitting TRBD2. The ends lost 2 bases at V and 3 bases at J; junction bases unmatched: 7. CDR3 length: 16 amino acids. Germline-derived CDR1 and CDR2 are DFQATT and SNEGSKA (reference sequence). In nucleotides, the CDR3 is TGCAGTGCTAGATCTCCGCTAGCGGGGGGTACAGATACGCAGTATTTT. This translates into CSARSPLAGGTDTQYF.

This clonotype appeared many times. The chain is built from TRBV7-2 and TRBJ1-2; D not resolved. Germline V CDR1 and CDR2: SGHTA, FQGNSA. The V end was cut by 5 bases, the J end by 4 bases, with 14 bases between. The CDR3 loop spans 14 amino acids. CDR3 coding DNA: TGTGCCAGCAGCCCCCAACCCGGGAGCTATGGCTACACCTTC. Translating gives CASSPQPGSYGYTF.

V and J are TRBV7-9 and TRBJ1-3; maybe TRBD1 (6 bases). V shed 4 bases and J shed 6 bases, with 16 bases lying between them. Germline V gene data show CDR1 as SEHNR and CDR2 as FQNEAQ (reference sequence). The CDR3 is made up of 15 amino acids. The CDR3 here is CASSSPGHSLNTIYF. Here the CDR3 DNA reads TGTGCCAGCAGCTCCCCGGGACACTCCTTAAACACCATATATTTT.

The chain links TRBV6-2 or TRBV6-3 to TRBJ1-1; tentative D call: TRBD1 (5 bases). This CDR3 is 13 amino acids long. Germline assignment: CDR1 MNHEY and CDR2 SVGEGT. The V end lost 6 bases, the J end lost 1 base, and 9 bases lay between the germline ends. The CDR3 region is CASRKTGNTEAFF. In DNA, the CDR3 is TGTGCCAGCAGGAAAACAGGGAACACTGAAGCTTTCTTT.

This rearrangement joins TRBV7-9 to TRBJ1-1; no clear D gene. The germline gives CDR1 SEHNR, CDR2 FQNEAQ (reference sequence). Trimming removed 5 bases at V and 12 bases at J, with 13 bases between. The CDR3 length is 11 residues. The CDR3 region is CASSMSTATFF. DNA for the CDR3: TGTGCCAGCAGCATGAGTACGGCGACTTTCTTT.

The chain uses TRBV7-9 and TRBJ1-6; the D gene is possibly TRBD1 (6 bases). The V end lost 2 bases, the J end lost 10 bases, and 15 bases lay between the germline ends. The CDR3 runs to 15 residues. Germline V gives CDR1 SEHNR, CDR2 FQNEAQ (reference sequence). The CDR3 protein is CASSLQGQGGSPLHF. CDR3 bases: TGTGCCAGCAGCTTACAGGGGCAGGGAGGATCACCCCTCCACTTT. Drawing the rest from reference TRBV7-9 and TRBJ1-6, the complete variable domain is DTGVSQNPRHKITKRGQNVTFRCDPISEHNRLYWYRQTLGQGPEFLTYFQNEAQLEKSRLLSDRFSAERPKGSFSTLEIQRTEQGDSAMYLCASSLQGQGGSPLHFGNGTRLTVT.

This rearrangement joins TRBV6-2 or TRBV6-3 to TRBJ2-6; D is unclear. The V gene's germline CDR1 is MNHEY and CDR2 SVGEGT. This CDR3 spans 13 amino acids. V was trimmed by 8 bases and J by 0 bases, leaving 5 bases between them. The CDR3 region has the DNA TGTGCCAGCTTATTCTCTGGGGCCAACGTCCTGACTTTC. Residues: CASLFSGANVLTF.

DNA of the CDR3: TGTGCCAGCAGCGCGGGGATAGTTGGCGAGCAGTACTTC. Translating it yields CASSAGIVGEQYF. This rearrangement joins TRBV7-7 to TRBJ2-7; D perhaps matches TRBD2 (6 bases). V was clipped by 5 bases and J by 6 bases, with 14 bases between them. The CDR3 extends over 13 amino acids. CDR1 is SSHAT, CDR2 FNYEAQ, per germline (reference sequence). Together with reference TRBV7-7 and TRBJ2-7, the CDR3 gives the full variable domain: GAGVSQSPRYKVTKRGQDVTLRCDPISSHATLYWYQQALGQGPEFLTYFNYEAQPDKSGLPSDRFSAERPEGSISTLTIQRTEQRDSAMYRCASSAGIVGEQYFGPGTRLTVT.

This clonotype has only a few counts. V and J are TRBV12-3 or TRBV12-4 and TRBJ2-6, with D hard to call. The CDR3 is 20 amino acids. Trimming cost V 4 bases and J 0 bases, with 22 bases left between them. The CDR3 sequence is CASSSYYGKAESSGANVLTF. Here the CDR3 DNA reads TGTGCCAGCAGTTCTTATTATGGTAAGGCGGAGAGCTCTGGGGCCAACGTCCTGACTTTC.

This clonotype was found many times. V is TRBV6-1 and J is TRBJ2-5; 11 nucleotides match TRBD2. Per germline, CDR1 MNHNS and CDR2 SASEGT. V dropped 7 bases and J dropped 3; count of bases not matched to a gene: 4. The CDR3 has 14 residues. The CDR3 sequence is CASNLGLAEETQYF. CDR3 nucleotides: TGTGCCAGCAACCTGGGACTAGCGGAAGAGACCCAGTACTTC.

This clonotype was recorded a few times. The DNA is omitted, as the CDR3 cannot be located on it reliably, and the CDR3 follows TCRdb's listing. The CDR3 loop is CASSWLHLRTDTQYF. The chain is built from TRBV7-2 and TRBJ2-3. Germline V gives CDR1 SGHTA, CDR2 FQGNSA. From its first to its last residue, the CDR3 has 15 amino acids.

This clonotype came up many times. The chain uses TRBV7-9 and TRBJ1-5; 9 bases map to TRBD1. The CDR3 is 14 residues long. CDR1 SEHNR and CDR2 FQNEAQ come from the germline V gene (reference sequence). V dropped 4 bases and J dropped 6; count of bases not matched to a gene: 4. This chain's CDR3 is CASSSTGGGQPQHF. The CDR3 DNA follows: TGTGCCAGCAGCTCTACAGGGGGCGGTCAGCCCCAGCATTTT.

The rearrangement links TRBV11-2 to TRBJ2-7; 7 nucleotides match TRBD2. The germline gives CDR1 SGHAT, CDR2 FQNNGV. V lost 3 bases to trimming and J lost 2 bases; unmatched junction nucleotides: 10. This CDR3 is 16 amino acids long. The CDR3 is CASSFYSSGNTYEQYF. The CDR3 nucleotides are TGTGCCAGCAGCTTTTATTCTAGCGGCAATACCTACGAGCAGTACTTC.

This clonotype was seen only a few times. This chain uses TRBV7-2 with TRBJ2-7, with 7 bases matching TRBD2. V lost 4 bases, J lost 2 bases, and 8 bases stayed unmatched. The CDR3 has 15 residues. Germline V lookup: CDR1 SGHTA, CDR2 FQGNSA. The CDR3 DNA is TGTGCCAGCAGCTCCCAAGCGGGGACCCCCTACGAGCAGTACTTC. This sequence encodes CASSSQAGTPYEQYF.

This sequence joins TRBV14 and TRBJ2-2; D is perhaps TRBD1 or TRBD2 (5 bases each). Trimming took 8 bases from V and 5 from J, leaving 18 bases between them. Germline V lookup: CDR1 SGHDN, CDR2 FVKESK. The CDR3 covers 15 residues. The CDR3 DNA sequence: TGTGCCAGCTCTCCCTTGGGGGAGCGAACCGGGGAGCTGTTTTTT. Its translation: CASSPLGERTGELFF.

The rearrangement links TRBV20-1 to TRBJ1-5, with a weak D call TRBD1 (5 bases). Trimming left V 1 base short and J 6 bases short, with 13 bases between. Per germline, CDR1 DFQATT and CDR2 SNEGSKA (reference sequence). This CDR3 contains 14 residues. The CDR3 coding sequence is TGCAGTGCTAGAGGCCGAGGGGTCGTTCAGCCCCAGCATTTT. This translates into CSARGRGVVQPQHF.